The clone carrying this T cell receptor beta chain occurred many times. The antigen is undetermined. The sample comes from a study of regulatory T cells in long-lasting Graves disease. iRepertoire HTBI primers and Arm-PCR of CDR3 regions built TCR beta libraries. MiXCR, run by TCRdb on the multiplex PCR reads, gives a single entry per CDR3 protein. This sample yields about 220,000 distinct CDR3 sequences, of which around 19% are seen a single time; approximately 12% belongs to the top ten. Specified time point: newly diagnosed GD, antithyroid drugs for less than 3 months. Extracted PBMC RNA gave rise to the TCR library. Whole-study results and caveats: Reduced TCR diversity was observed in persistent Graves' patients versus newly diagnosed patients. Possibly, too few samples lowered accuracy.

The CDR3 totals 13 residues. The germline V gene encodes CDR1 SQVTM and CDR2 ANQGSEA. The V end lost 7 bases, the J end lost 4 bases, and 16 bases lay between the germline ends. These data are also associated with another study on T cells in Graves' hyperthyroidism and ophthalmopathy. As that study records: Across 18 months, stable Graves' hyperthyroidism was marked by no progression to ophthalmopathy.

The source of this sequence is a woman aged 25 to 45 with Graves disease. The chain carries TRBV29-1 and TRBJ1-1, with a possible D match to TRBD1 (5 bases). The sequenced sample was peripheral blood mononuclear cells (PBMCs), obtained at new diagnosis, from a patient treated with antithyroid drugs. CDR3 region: CSAGWGGGTEAFF. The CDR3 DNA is TGCAGCGCGGGATGGGGGGGAGGCACTGAAGCTTTCTTT.